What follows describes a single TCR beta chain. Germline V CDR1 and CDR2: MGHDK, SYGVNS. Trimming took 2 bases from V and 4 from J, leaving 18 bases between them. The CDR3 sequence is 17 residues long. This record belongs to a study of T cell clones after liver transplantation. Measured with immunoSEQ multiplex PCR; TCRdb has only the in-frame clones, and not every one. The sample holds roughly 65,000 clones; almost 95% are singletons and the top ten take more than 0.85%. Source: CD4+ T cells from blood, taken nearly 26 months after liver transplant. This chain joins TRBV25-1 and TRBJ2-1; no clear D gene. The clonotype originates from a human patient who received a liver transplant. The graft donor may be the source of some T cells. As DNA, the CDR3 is TGTGCCAGCAGTGAACACCACTTACCTGCTGGTTACAATGAGCAGTTCTTC. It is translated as CASSEHHLPAGYNEQFF. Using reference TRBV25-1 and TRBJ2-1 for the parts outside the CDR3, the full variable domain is EADIYQTPRYLVIGTGKKITLECSQTMGHDKMYWYQQDPGMELHLIHYSYGVNSTEKGDLSSESTVSRIRTEHFPLTLESARPSHTSQYLCASSEHHLPAGYNEQFFGPGTRLTVL.